This entry is about one TCR beta chain. This clone's antigen is unknown. No much larger clonotype is one base removed from it; base qualities were not supplied. Unmatched junction bases come to 8, with V trimmed by 7 bases and J by 5 bases. The cysteine opens and the phenylalanine closes a CDR3 of 16 amino acids. Only the CDR3 DNA stays, 48 bases, in frame from base 1. Per the germline V gene (reference sequence), MNHEY is the CDR1 and SMNVEV is the CDR2. This record comes from a study of shared clonotypes between healthy human individuals (dated by TCRdb to 2018 to 2021). For the study in its entirety: The cohort included a few men and two women between 18 and 49 years of age. Each donor's leukapheresis produced roughly between roughly 0.85 and 10 billion PBMCs. Per donor, three plates each were used for CD4 naive and CD4 memory, two for CD8 naive, and one for CD8 memory. To increase sequencing depth and limit assay-specific biases, TCR repertoire library preparation and sequencing were carried out by different laboratories using diverse techniques. Blood TCR repertoires of about five healthy adults were deeply sequenced to estimate repertoire size and the extent of clonotype sharing between individuals.

The donors were healthy, HIV-negative adults with no recently reported acute infections or vaccinations. Only Caucasian adults living in Nashville, Tennessee, USA were represented among the donors. CD4+ T cells were enriched through magnetic negative selection, after which naive cells were positively selected on CD45RA and the remaining negative fraction served as the memory subset. Blood was collected by leukapheresis, and PBMCs were isolated by Ficoll-Histopaque density gradient centrifugation and then cryopreserved in liquid nitrogen vapor phase. Purity and quantity of every magnetically sorted T cell population were checked by analytical flow cytometry. Each sorted fraction had its genomic DNA isolated and then quantified by UV absorbance on a Nanodrop 2000c. Using the deep immunoSEQ assay, multiplex PCR amplified TCR CDR3 regions from genomic DNA. Extracted genomic DNA from each cell subset was spread evenly across all wells of several immunoSEQ 96-well plates, with each plate serving as a replicate. For sorted subsets, each replicate PCR was loaded with roughly 190 ng genomic DNA, equivalent to approximately 33,000 T cell genomes. Purified libraries were quantified with a Qubit 3.0 fluorometer, sized on a Bioanalyzer 2100, and re-quantified with the KAPA Library Quantification kit. Each immunoSEQ 96-well plate was sequenced on its own single-read 150-cycle Illumina NextSeq 550 flow cell. The study's own analysis went as follows. Because only junctional sequences without quality scores were contained in the immunoSEQ output, filtering matching that applied to full-length reads could not be performed. To assign V/J genes and CDR3, sequences were annotated using PyIR, a Python wrapper for IgBLAST v1.9, with IMGT germline references. Reads were filtered out if the reads had weak V/J assignments (E-value above 1e-6), no CDR3, stop codons, out-of-frame junctions, or ambiguous translated residues. V3J clonotypes were defined as sequences sharing the same inferred V gene, J gene, and CDR3 amino acid sequence. To compute the percentage overlap between repertoires, the number of shared unique clonotypes was divided by the size of the smaller repertoire. Three approaches were used to assess repertoire richness: RTK rarefaction, the Chao1 estimator, and Recon v2.1 estimates of unobserved clonotypes. OLGA was used to compute generation probabilities for all TCRbeta clonotypes that the gDNA method yielded from a few donors. TCRdb took over this immuneACCESS table, retaining in-frame rearrangements with V and J assigned. Such tables are incomplete; in checked studies, under half of the missing clones stem from an unresolved V gene, and the remainder is unexplained. The DNA gave D and trimming, while V, J and clone size come from that table. This sample gives some 2,500,000 clones in total; 93% of them show up just once. The biggest ten clones account for around 0.37% of the sample.

General findings and caveats noted by the study authors: Higher generation probabilities were observed for clonotypes shared by all four sorted-subset donors than for non-shared clonotypes. Naive subsets generally had larger estimated clonotype richness than memory subsets. Pairwise subsampling indicated that sequencing depth was expected to affect the degree of clonotype sharing among donors. Because the study included a small number of donors, the genetic and exposure-history diversity represented was limited. Only blood was sampled, and tissue TCR repertoires likely differ from those in blood. Sharing across a handful of donors was observed for approximately 5% of naive CD4, around 3.5% of naive CD8, over 2% of memory CD4, and about 0.4% of memory CD8 clonotypes. Even with the large sequencing depth, rarefaction of the sorted-subset datasets indicated that sequencing was incomplete.

The sequence was collected from a man aged 18 to 30 in good health. Some clones in this sample may be carry-over from other donors' samples. The chain joins TRBV27 to TRBJ2-5; 15 bases in the middle match TRBD2. The specimen was naive CD4+ T cells from PBMCs. The sample's cell subset or site, from its label and the paper: CD45RA+ positively selected. CDR3 protein: CASKKGLAGGRETQYF. The DNA sequence is TGTGCCAGCAAAAAGGGACTAGCGGGAGGCCGGGAGACCCAGTACTTC.